These T cell receptor beta chains were read from a single sample in a study of blood T cell repertoires in COVID-19. TCRdb keeps only in-frame clones here, not all; method: immunoSEQ multiplex PCR. This table has under 20,000 clones, roughly 87% appearing once. The sample consisted of peripheral blood. The receptor source for this set is a human donor in a cohort sampled during active COVID-19. The donor label of this sample is uncertain. Both conserved end residues are part of each CDR3. Each record gives: J gene, V gene, D gene, clone size, CDR3 protein, CDR3 DNA. A D gene is named only where the DNA matches it firmly. Where a row states a size, it is once, few, many or the class of an expanded clone; other rows omit it.

TRBJ2-1	TRBV5-4	.	hyperexpanded	CASSDVPSSYNEQFF	TGTGCCAGCAGCGATGTCCCTAGCTCCTACAATGAGCAGTTCTTC
TRBJ1-1	TRBV5-1	TRBD1	.	CASSLGGTGGVTEAFF	TGCGCCAGCAGCCTAGGGGGCACCGGCGGAGTCACTGAAGCTTTCTTT
TRBJ1-2	TRBV24-1	.	.	CATPRDSRSGGYTF	TGTGCCACCCCACGGGACTCCCGGTCAGGGGGCTACACCTTC
TRBJ2-3	TRBV10-1	TRBD2	.	CASSAGTSGRNTQYF	TGCGCCAGCAGTGCCGGGACTAGCGGGAGGAATACGCAGTATTTT
TRBJ1-4	TRBV2	.	.	CASAAGLTNEKLFF	TGTGCCTCAGCGGCGGGGCTAACTAATGAAAAACTGTTTTTT
TRBJ2-6	TRBV5-1	.	.	CASSLRQTSSSGANVLTF	TGCGCCAGCAGCTTGCGCCAGACTAGTTCCTCTGGGGCCAACGTCCTGACTTTC
TRBJ2-7	TRBV7-3	TRBD2	few	CASSLSPGLAGVENEQYF	TGTGCCAGCAGCTTAAGTCCCGGACTAGCGGGAGTCGAGAACGAGCAGTACTTC
TRBJ2-7	TRBV5-1	TRBD2	few	CASSFRSGTPEQYF	TGCGCCAGCAGCTTTCGCAGCGGGACCCCCGAGCAGTACTTC
TRBJ2-3	TRBV10-3	.	once	CAISDNRDTQYF	TGTGCCATCAGTGACAACAGAGATACGCAGTATTTT
TRBJ2-7	TRBV5-4	.	.	CASSLGSQGILHEQYF	TGTGCCAGCAGCTTGGGTTCACAGGGCATCTTGCACGAGCAGTACTTC
TRBJ2-5	TRBV7-9	.	.	CASSPSGETQYF	TGTGCCAGCAGCCCGAGCGGGGAGACCCAGTACTTC
TRBJ1-6	TRBV11-3	.	.	CASSLFQGKDSPLHF	TGTGCCAGCAGCTTATTTCAGGGGAAGGATTCACCCCTCCACTTT
TRBJ2-3	TRBV5-1	.	.	CASSRFTDTQYF	TGCGCCAGTTCCCGGTTCACAGATACGCAGTATTTT
TRBJ1-3	TRBV2	TRBD1	.	CASSETGQAGNTIYF	TGTGCCAGCAGTGAGACAGGGCAAGCTGGAAACACCATATATTTT
TRBJ1-3	TRBV5-1	.	.	CASRDIERSTIYF	TGCGCCAGCAGGGACATTGAACGATCCACCATATATTTT
TRBJ2-7	TRBV4-1	.	.	CASSQEGTSGYEQYF	TGCGCCAGCAGCCAAGAAGGTACCTCGGGTTACGAGCAGTACTTC
TRBJ1-3	TRBV9	.	.	CASSLHRAGNTIYF	TGTGCCAGCAGCCTCCACAGGGCGGGAAACACCATATATTTT
TRBJ1-3	TRBV5-1	TRBD1	.	CASSLGQGARGNTIYF	TGCGCCAGCAGCTTGGGACAGGGTGCTAGGGGAAACACCATATATTTT
TRBJ2-1	TRBV5-1	.	.	CASSPPGRGFNEQFF	TGCGCCAGCAGCCCACCAGGAAGGGGGTTCAATGAGCAGTTCTTC
TRBJ1-2	TRBV7-6	.	once	CASSSSAGMGGYTF	TGTGCCAGCAGCTCCAGCGCCGGGATGGGTGGCTACACCTTC
TRBJ1-6	TRBV30	TRBD1	.	CAWSRQGGSPLHF	TGTGCCTGGAGTCGCCAGGGGGGTTCACCCCTCCACTTT
TRBJ2-2	TRBV3-1/TRBV3-2	.	once	CASSPHGRRDTGELFF	TGTGCCAGCAGCCCCCACGGGAGACGGGACACCGGGGAGCTGTTTTTT
TRBJ2-2	TRBV6-4	.	.	CAKPGHSNTGELFF	TGTGCCAAACCGGGACACTCGAACACCGGGGAGCTGTTTTTT
TRBJ2-1	TRBV30	.	few	CAGLGGSSSYNEQFF	TGTGCCGGCCTAGGAGGGTCGAGCTCCTACAATGAGCAGTTCTTC
TRBJ2-1	TRBV5-4	.	.	CASSLGESSSSGEQFF	TGTGCCAGCAGCTTGGGAGAGAGTTCCTCGAGCGGTGAGCAGTTCTTC
TRBJ1-3	TRBV11-2	.	once	CASSLDRAGTGNTIYF	TGTGCCAGCAGCTTAGATCGCGCAGGGACTGGAAACACCATATATTTT
TRBJ1-1	TRBV9	.	.	CASSPRWGPTEAFF	TGTGCCAGCAGCCCCAGGTGGGGGCCCACTGAAGCTTTCTTT
TRBJ2-2	TRBV11-3	TRBD2	.	CASSPRTSGGSIGELFF	TGTGCCAGCAGCCCGAGGACTAGCGGGGGTTCAATTGGGGAGCTGTTTTTT
TRBJ1-2	TRBV30	TRBD1	once	CAWSGDRRLANYGYTF	TGTGCCTGGAGTGGGGACAGACGATTAGCTAACTATGGCTACACCTTC
TRBJ2-1	TRBV30	.	.	CAWRRDRIYNEQFF	TGTGCCTGGCGGCGGGATCGAATTTACAATGAGCAGTTCTTC
TRBJ2-7	TRBV5-1	TRBD2	.	CASRRTSGSYEQYF	TGCGCCAGCAGGAGGACTAGCGGCTCCTACGAGCAGTACTTC
TRBJ2-1	TRBV5-1	TRBD2	once	CASSSLAGGGNEQFF	TGCGCCAGCAGTTCTCTAGCGGGAGGTGGTAATGAGCAGTTCTTC